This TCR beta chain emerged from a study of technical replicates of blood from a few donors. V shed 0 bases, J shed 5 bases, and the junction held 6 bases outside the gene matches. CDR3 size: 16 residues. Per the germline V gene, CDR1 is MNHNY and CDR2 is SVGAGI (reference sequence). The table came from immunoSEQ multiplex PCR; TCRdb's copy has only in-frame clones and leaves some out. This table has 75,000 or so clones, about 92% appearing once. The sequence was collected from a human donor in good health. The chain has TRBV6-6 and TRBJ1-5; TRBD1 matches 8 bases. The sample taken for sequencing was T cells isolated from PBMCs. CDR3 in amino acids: CASSYSVPGQDQPQHF. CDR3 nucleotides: TGTGCCAGCAGTTACTCAGTCCCGGGACAGGATCAGCCCCAGCATTTT.